This entry lists 16 T cell receptor beta chains sequenced from one sample in a study of blood T cell repertoires in COVID-19 (dated by TCRdb to the early 2020s). Library construction relied on the immunoSEQ multiplex PCR assay. TCRdb's version of the immuneACCESS table is confined to in-frame rearrangements and falls short of the full clone set. An unresolved V gene accounts for under half of the shortfall where checked; the remainder is of unknown origin. The sample table contains 250,000 or so clones; only one count was recorded for just over 85% of them. Of the sample, about 3% falls within the top ten clones. The source material was peripheral blood. Source of these receptors: a woman aged 25 to 39 with active or convalescent COVID-19.

V usage is TRBV4-2 and J usage is TRBJ1-1; 9 bases are a match to TRBD1. The J segment lost 1 base and the V segment lost 4 bases, leaving 16 bases of the junction unmatched. Germline V gene data show CDR1 as LGHNA and CDR2 as YNFKEQ. This CDR3 region has 19 residues. The CDR3 here is CASSPHSRLGQGENTEAFF. DNA for the CDR3: TGTGCCAGCAGCCCGCACTCTAGATTGGGACAGGGAGAGAACACTGAAGCTTTCTTT.

The V gene is TRBV27, the J gene TRBJ2-7, with D possibly TRBD1 on 6 matching bases. V gave up 2 bases and J gave up 4 bases, with 9 bases separating them. CDR1 and CDR2 from the germline V gene are MNHEY and SMNVEV (reference sequence). The CDR3 runs 13 residues. The CDR3 sequence: CASSLGGRYEQYF. The CDR3 bases are TGTGCCAGCAGTTTAGGGGGCAGATACGAGCAGTACTTC.

V gene TRBV2 combines with J gene TRBJ2-1; the match to TRBD2 covers 11 bases. CDR3 size: 15 residues. V shed 5 bases and J 10 bases; nucleotides not matched to a gene: 10. CDR1 SNHLY and CDR2 FYNNEI come from the germline V gene. CDR3 sequence (DNA): TGTGCCAGCAGTCTAATAGCGGGGGGGCCTGGGGAGCAGTTCTTC. Its protein product is CASSLIAGGPGEQFF. Drawing the rest from reference TRBV2 and TRBJ2-1, the complete variable domain is EPEVTQTPSHQVTQMGQEVILRCVPISNHLYFYWYRQILGQKVEFLVSFYNNEISEKSEIFDDQFSVERPDGSNFTLKIRSTKLEDSAMYFCASSLIAGGPGEQFFGPGTRLTVL.

The V gene is TRBV25-1, the J gene TRBJ2-7, with 10 bases that match TRBD1. Germline V gene sequence: CDR1 MGHDK, CDR2 SYGVNS. The CDR3 spans 17 residues. J was trimmed by 6 bases and V by 0 bases; bases with no gene match: 11. For the CDR3, the DNA is TGTGCCAGCAGTGAATACCGACAGGGGGCGACCCCGGGCGAGCAGTACTTC. It yields the protein CASSEYRQGATPGEQYF.

The rearrangement joins TRBV5-1 to TRBJ2-7; perhaps TRBD1 as D (5 bases). CDR3 size: 16 residues. The V end was cut by 1 base, the J end by 0 bases, with 14 bases between. Germline lookup yields CDR1 SGHRS and CDR2 YFSETQ. CDR3 nucleotides: TGCGCCAGCAGCTTGATGCCGCAGGGTAACTCCTACGAGCAGTACTTC. It encodes CASSLMPQGNSYEQYF.

J is TRBJ2-7 and V is TRBV27; 8 positions agree with TRBD2. The CDR3 is 14 amino acids. The ends lost 4 bases at V and 4 bases at J; junction bases unmatched: 6. The germline gives CDR1 MNHEY, CDR2 SMNVEV (reference sequence). CDR3 nucleotide sequence: TGTGCCAGCAGTTCCGGGACTAGGGTTTACGAGCAGTACTTC. Protein: CASSSGTRVYEQYF.

The rearrangement links TRBV6-4 to TRBJ2-1; D perhaps matches TRBD2 (5 bases). Germline CDR1 is MRHNA and CDR2 is SNTAGT. This CDR3 is built from 13 residues. V lost 6 bases to trimming and J lost 5 bases, with 11 bases between them. The CDR3 DNA reads as TGTGCCAGCAGCCCCCGGGAACACAATGAGCAGTTCTTC. This translates into CASSPREHNEQFF.

CDR3 protein: CASADSNYGYTF. CDR3 in DNA: TGTGCCAGCGCCGACAGTAACTATGGCTACACCTTC. This chain connects TRBV5-6 to TRBJ1-2; TRBD1 might be the D (5 bases). V lost 7 bases to trimming and J lost 1 base, with 8 bases between them. This CDR3 region has 12 residues. Germline-derived CDR1 and CDR2 are SGHDT and YYEEEE.

The chain links TRBV10-3 to TRBJ2-1; a weak D match, TRBD2 (7 bases). The CDR3 totals 16 residues. Trimming stripped 3 bases from V and 5 bases from J, with 17 bases between. Germline V gene sequence: CDR1 ENHRY, CDR2 SYGVKD. The chain's CDR3 is CAISETRGARNNEQFF. The CDR3 nucleotides are TGTGCCATCAGTGAAACCCGGGGGGCCCGGAACAATGAGCAGTTCTTC.

The rearrangement uses TRBV5-1 and TRBJ2-1; 7 nucleotides align to TRBD1. The V segment lost 2 bases and the J segment 7 bases; nucleotides outside the gene matches: 6. Germline CDR1 is SGHRS and CDR2 is YFSETQ. The CDR3 consists of 14 residues. Here the CDR3 reads CASSLQGLGNEQFF. For the CDR3, the DNA is TGCGCCAGCAGCTTACAGGGGTTGGGGAATGAGCAGTTCTTC.

The rearrangement joins TRBV5-8 to TRBJ2-3; TRBD2 might be the D (6 bases). V lost 3 bases and J 1 base, leaving 12 bases between the germline ends. This CDR3 region has 15 residues. From germline, CDR1 is SGHTS and CDR2 YDEGEE. The CDR3 loop reads CASSSWGVGTDTQYF. The CDR3 DNA reads as TGTGCCAGCAGCTCCTGGGGGGTGGGCACAGATACGCAGTATTTT.

V usage is TRBV27 and J usage is TRBJ1-1; the match to TRBD1 covers 10 bases. CDR3 size: 15 residues. Germline V gene data show CDR1 as MNHEY and CDR2 as SMNVEV (reference sequence). The trim removed 6 bases at V and 7 bases at J, leaving 11 bases unmatched. CDR3 sequence reads: CASRPTWDRGHEAFF. The CDR3 coding sequence is TGTGCCAGCAGGCCCACTTGGGACAGGGGACATGAAGCTTTCTTT.

This chain uses TRBV7-2 with TRBJ2-2; 8 nucleotides agree with TRBD2. In germline, CDR1 is SGHTA, CDR2 FQGNSA. After removal of 2 bases from V and 7 bases from J, the junction contained 12 bases not matched to a gene. This CDR3 contains 17 residues. CDR3 protein: CASSLQASGGLIGELFF. Written as DNA, the CDR3 is TGTGCCAGCAGCTTACAAGCCAGCGGGGGATTAATCGGGGAGCTGTTTTTT.

CDR3 bases: TGCGCCAGCAGACCGGGACTGGACTCCTACGAGCAGTACTTC. Translated, it gives CASRPGLDSYEQYF. This chain uses TRBV10-1 with TRBJ2-7; a possible D gene is TRBD2 (6 bases). The V gene's germline CDR1 is WNHNN and CDR2 SYGVQD (reference sequence). V was trimmed by 6 bases and J by 0 bases, leaving 12 bases between them. The CDR3 sequence is 14 residues long.

The rearrangement links TRBV5-6 to TRBJ1-4; a possible D gene is TRBD1 (6 bases). This CDR3 spans 14 amino acids. Trimming shortened V by 3 bases and J by 5 bases, and 11 bases separated the two germline ends. From germline, CDR1 is SGHDT and CDR2 YYEEEE. The CDR3 region has the DNA TGTGCCAGCAGCTACCAAGACAGGAATGAAAAACTGTTTTTT. This gives the protein CASSYQDRNEKLFF. The variable domain in full, with the rest retrieved from reference TRBV5-6 and TRBJ1-4, is DAGVTQSPTHLIKTRGQQVTLRCSPKSGHDTVSWYQQALGQGPQFIFQYYEEEERQRGNFPDRFSGHQFPNYSSELNVNALLLGDSALYLCASSYQDRNEKLFFGSGTQLSVL.

The V call is TRBV7-9, the J call TRBJ2-1; TRBD2 aligns across 7 bases. Germline V lookup: CDR1 SEHNR, CDR2 FQNEAQ (reference sequence). This CDR3 has 15 amino acids. V trimming: 1 base; J trimming: 4 bases; junction bases outside the gene matches: 4. CDR3 region: CASSLVRGGYNEQFF. The CDR3 nucleotides read TGTGCCAGCAGCTTAGTGCGCGGGGGTTACAATGAGCAGTTCTTC.